Presented here are 9 T cell receptor beta chains from one specimen sequenced in a study of cytomegalovirus exposure and HLA in healthy donors (dated by TCRdb to about 2017). Receptors were amplified or captured by the immunoSEQ multiplex PCR assay. For the multiplex PCR, a mixture combining 60 forward primers for TCR Vbeta segments and 13 reverse primers for TCR Jbeta segments was used. TCRdb obtained this table from immuneACCESS and retained in-frame rearrangements with V and J assigned. These tables miss some clones; where compared with another copy, unresolved V genes account for less than half of the shortfall, and the remainder is unexplained. A total of some 150,000 clones appear in this sample, 80% to 90% of them only once. About 2.4% of the sample goes to the ten largest clones. The source material was PBMCs. The receptor set was obtained from a woman under 30 in good health and CMV-seronegative.

The chain couples TRBV7-9 to TRBJ1-5; D is unclear. This CDR3 comprises 15 residues. Germline assignment: CDR1 SEHNR and CDR2 FQNEAQ (reference sequence). The germline V and J ends were trimmed by 0 bases and 2 bases, with 8 bases remaining between them. CDR3 loop: CASSLAGSGNQPQHF. The CDR3 DNA follows: TGTGCCAGCAGCTTAGCGGGGAGCGGCAATCAGCCCCAGCATTTT.

CDR3 amino acids: CASSLGQLNQPQHF. As DNA, the CDR3 is TGTGCCAGCAGCTTGGGACAGCTCAATCAGCCCCAGCATTTT. The chain recombines TRBV5-5 with TRBJ1-5, with a tentative D call TRBD1 (5 bases). V gave up 0 bases and J gave up 3 bases, with 7 bases separating them. Per germline, CDR1 SGHKS and CDR2 YYEKEE (reference sequence). The CDR3 length is 14 residues.

This chain joins TRBV10-3 and TRBJ1-5; D perhaps matches TRBD1 (5 bases). Per germline, CDR1 ENHRY and CDR2 SYGVKD. This CDR3 is 14 amino acids long. The V end lost 6 bases, the J end lost 0 bases, and 9 bases lay between the germline ends. The CDR3 is CAIRGRDSNQPQHF. The CDR3 DNA follows: TGTGCCATCAGGGGCAGGGATAGCAATCAGCCCCAGCATTTT.

The chain links TRBV7-9 to TRBJ1-4; 10 positions match TRBD1. Germline V gives CDR1 SEHNR, CDR2 FQNEAQ (reference sequence). The CDR3 has 18 residues. V was clipped by 5 bases and J by 7 bases; unmatched bases: 16. As DNA, the CDR3 is TGTGCCAGCAGCCCGCCTCGGGACAGGGGATTACGGAGTGAAAAACTGTTTTTT. It is translated as CASSPPRDRGLRSEKLFF.

The chain carries TRBV2 and TRBJ2-7; 10 bases are a match to TRBD1. CDR3 length: 16 residues. Germline-derived CDR1 and CDR2 are SNHLY and FYNNEI. V shed 3 bases and J 4 bases; nucleotides not matched to a gene: 9. CDR3 protein: CASSDIRQGAWYEQYF. The CDR3 DNA follows: TGTGCCAGCAGTGATATCCGACAGGGGGCTTGGTACGAGCAGTACTTC.

This chain links TRBV7-3 with TRBJ2-2; D call uncertain. CDR1 and CDR2 from the germline V gene are SGHTA and FQGTGA. The CDR3 covers 13 residues. V shed 5 bases and J shed 6 bases, with 10 bases lying between them. CDR3 residues: CASSPSPAGELFF. The DNA of the CDR3 is TGTGCCAGCAGCCCCTCCCCCGCCGGGGAGCTGTTTTTT.

This sequence joins TRBV10-3 and TRBJ2-1; 7 bases match TRBD1. Unmatched junction bases numbered 7, after V lost 5 bases and J lost 9 bases. The CDR3 is made up of 13 amino acids. Germline-derived CDR1 and CDR2 are ENHRY and SYGVKD. The CDR3 nucleotides are TGTGCCATCAGTTCCACAGGGGATGGTGAGCAGTTCTTC. Amino acids: CAISSTGDGEQFF.

This clone has more than one count but fewer than ten. The chain employs TRBV5-1 and TRBJ2-2, with D possibly being TRBD1 (6 bases). Germline CDR1 SGHRS, CDR2 YFSETQ. The CDR3 has 15 residues. Trimming took off 3 bases at V and 0 bases at J, with 9 bases between the two ends. The CDR3 nucleotides are TGCGCCAGCAGCTGGGGGCTAACGAACACCGGGGAGCTGTTTTTT. Protein: CASSWGLTNTGELFF.

This chain links TRBV5-1 with TRBJ2-2; TRBD2 matches 15 bases. The CDR3 sequence is 17 residues long. Losses at the gene ends were 4 bases for V and 6 bases for J; bases not matched to a gene: 7. Germline V lookup: CDR1 SGHRS, CDR2 YFSETQ. The CDR3 DNA reads as TGCGCCAGCAGCCCCGGACTAGCGGGGGGGACGGCCGGGGAGCTGTTTTTT. It yields the protein CASSPGLAGGTAGELFF.